Below, one T cell receptor beta chain is given with its context. Clones were read by immunoSEQ multiplex PCR, and TCRdb kept only the in-frame ones, dropping some. The data show approximately 310,000 clones, around 85% seen once. The data are from a study of blood T cell repertoires in COVID-19. Study as a whole: COVID-19 samples collected from the United States, Italy and Spain covered acute and convalescent phases. From T cells, B-cell-depleted T cells, or PBMCs came the material, which was cDNA or gDNA.

The CDR3 is 15 amino acids. V was cut by 0 bases and J by 5 bases, with 14 bases left in between. Germline assignment: CDR1 KGHSH and CDR2 LQKENI. The rearrangement uses TRBV18 and TRBJ2-7; tentative D call: TRBD1 (8 bases). This TCR was sampled from a young woman who had been exposed to COVID-19. Sequenced input: PBMCs or T cells enriched from blood (not recorded which). In DNA form, the CDR3 reads TGTGCCAGCTCACCACCGACACAGGGGGGGGACGAGCAGTACTTC. This codes for CASSPPTQGGDEQYF. Full variable domain (rest looked up from reference TRBV18 and TRBJ2-7): NAGVMQNPRHLVRRRGQEARLRCSPMKGHSHVYWYRQLPEEGLKFMVYLQKENIIDESGMPKERFSAEFPKEGPSILRIQQVVRGDSAAYFCASSPPTQGGDEQYFGPGTRLTVT.